Following are 15 T cell receptor beta chains from one sample sequenced in a study of OX40 agonist ivuxolimab in advanced cancers. Assay: immunoSEQ multiplex PCR; the TCRdb copy retains only in-frame clones and omits some. This sample has tens of thousands of clones, with about 88% found just once. Sequencing used CD4+ or CD8+ T cells sorted from blood, obtained in a trial of the OX40 agonist ivuxolimab. The receptors shown here come from an adult with an advanced solid tumor such as melanoma, head and neck, liver or kidney cancer.

This chain connects TRBV6-1 to TRBJ1-4; no clear D. The CDR3 extends over 14 amino acids. Between the trimmed V and J ends, which lost 5 bases and 5 bases, there was a span of 12 bases. CDR1 and CDR2 (germline): MNHNS, SASEGT. CDR3 sequence reads: CASSLDGLNEKLFF. CDR3 nucleotide sequence: TGTGCCAGCAGTCTAGACGGATTAAATGAAAAACTGTTTTTT.

The J gene is TRBJ1-5, the V gene TRBV5-1, with no clear D. V lost 0 bases and J lost 2, with 6 bases in between. This CDR3 is 14 amino acids long. CDR1 and CDR2 (germline): SGHRS, YFSETQ. CDR3 protein: CASSLGRGNQPQHF. DNA of the CDR3: TGCGCCAGCAGCTTGGGGAGGGGCAATCAGCCCCAGCATTTT.

This chain joins TRBV29-1 and TRBJ2-2; D ambiguous. Germline V gives CDR1 SQVTM, CDR2 ANQGSEA. V was pared by 2 bases and J by 1 base, with 5 bases between. The CDR3 has 13 amino acids. CDR3 amino acids: CSVERRNTGELFF. DNA for the CDR3: TGCAGCGTTGAACGGAGGAACACCGGGGAGCTGTTTTTT.

V gene TRBV7-2 combines with J gene TRBJ2-5, with D tentatively TRBD1 (6 bases). Deletions cut 4 bases from V and 2 bases from J, with 14 bases between. This CDR3 is built from 15 residues. Germline V CDR1 and CDR2: SGHTA, FQGNSA. CDR3 DNA sequence: TGTGCCAGCAGCTCCTGGACAGACAAACAAGAGACCCAGTACTTC. Translated: CASSSWTDKQETQYF.

This chain uses TRBV5-4 with TRBJ1-2; no firm D call. Germline CDR1 and CDR2: SGHNT and YYREEE (reference sequence). The CDR3 extends over 16 amino acids. The V and J ends lost 4 bases and 1 base respectively, with 17 bases between them. The CDR3 protein is CASSPPTLAGNYGYTF. The CDR3 DNA reads as TGTGCCAGCAGCCCCCCGACCCTGGCCGGTAACTATGGCTACACCTTC.

The V and J genes are TRBV5-4 and TRBJ1-2; no definite D call. The CDR3 runs to 13 residues. The germline V and J ends were trimmed by 5 bases and 3 bases, with 11 bases remaining between them. CDR1 and CDR2 (germline): SGHNT, YYREEE (reference sequence). The CDR3 region has the DNA TGTGCCAGCAGACCGGACGGCGACTATGGCTACACCTTC. Translated: CASRPDGDYGYTF.

Remarks on this clone: At one end, the junction sequence differs from germline, possibly due to a read error. The CDR3 coding sequence is TGTGCCAGCACTTTACCCTTTGGGACGGCGGATCCTAACTATGGCTACACCTTC. This codes for CASTLPFGTADPNYGYTF. The chain is built from TRBV28 and TRBJ1-2, with D perhaps TRBD1 (5 bases). The CDR3 is made up of 18 amino acids. Per germline, CDR1 MDHEN and CDR2 SYDVKM.

This clone was seen a few times. The chain links TRBV6-5 to TRBJ1-2, with 9 bases matching TRBD1. Germline V gives CDR1 MNHEY, CDR2 SVGAGI. V trimming: 5 bases; J trimming: 2 bases; junction bases outside the gene matches: 3. This CDR3 has 14 residues. CDR3 in amino acids: CASSPGTGNYGYTF. The CDR3 DNA sequence: TGTGCCAGCAGTCCCGGGACAGGGAACTATGGCTACACCTTC.

V usage is TRBV2 and J usage is TRBJ2-1; 7 nucleotides align to TRBD2. The V gene end was trimmed by 7 bases and the J gene end by 0 bases; junction bases not matched to a gene: 3. Germline CDR1 is SNHLY and CDR2 is FYNNEI. CDR3 length: 14 residues. The CDR3 nucleotides are TGTGCCAGCACCCGCGGGGGCTCCTACAATGAGCAGTTCTTC. Amino acids: CASTRGGSYNEQFF.

A few counts support this clone. The chain carries TRBV11-2 and TRBJ2-6; D might be TRBD1 or TRBD2, each matching 5 bases. V lost 7 bases and J 2 bases, leaving 12 bases between the germline ends. Germline V gives CDR1 SGHAT, CDR2 FQNNGV. The CDR3 consists of 15 residues. Written as DNA, the CDR3 is TGTGCCAGCACCTTGGGGGAAGCTGGGGCCAACGTCCTGACTTTC. Amino acid sequence: CASTLGEAGANVLTF.

The chain links TRBV7-9 to TRBJ1-4, with 7 bases fitting TRBD1. CDR3 length: 15 amino acids. Trimming removed 5 bases from V and 8 bases from J; junction bases left unmatched: 11. Germline V CDR1 and CDR2: SEHNR, FQNEAQ (reference sequence). The CDR3 sequence is CASSPPFRGGEKLFF. CDR3 DNA: TGTGCCAGCAGCCCCCCGTTCAGGGGGGGAGAAAAACTGTTTTTT. The whole variable domain, filled in from reference TRBV7-9 and TRBJ1-4, reads DTGVSQNPRHKITKRGQNVTFRCDPISEHNRLYWYRQTLGQGPEFLTYFQNEAQLEKSRLLSDRFSAERPKGSFSTLEIQRTEQGDSAMYLCASSPPFRGGEKLFFGSGTQLSVL.

In nucleotides, the CDR3 is TGTGCCAGCAGCTTGTACGAAACGGGCTCCGCCTACGAGCAGTACTTC. It codes for CASSLYETGSAYEQYF. This chain links TRBV5-6 with TRBJ2-7; D unclear. The CDR3 runs 16 residues. Trimming cost V 1 base and J 2 bases, with 16 bases left between them. In germline, CDR1 is SGHDT, CDR2 YYEEEE.

The CDR3 sequence is CASPRYGGKNTEAFF. The CDR3 bases are TGTGCCAGCCCTCGGTACGGAGGGAAGAACACTGAAGCTTTCTTT. The J gene is TRBJ1-1, the V gene TRBV6-1; no definite D call. The CDR3 is 15 amino acids. Germline lookup yields CDR1 MNHNS and CDR2 SASEGT. The V end lost 8 bases, the J end lost 1 base, and 17 bases lay between the germline ends.

The V gene is TRBV7-9, the J gene TRBJ1-2; unclear D gene. The germline gives CDR1 SEHNR, CDR2 FQNEAQ (reference sequence). CDR3 size: 9 residues. V lost 7 bases and J 8 bases, leaving 5 bases between the germline ends. In DNA, the CDR3 is TGTGCCAGCACCCCAGGCTACACCTTC. Translating gives CASTPGYTF.

CDR3 sequence reads: CASSFGGGGTDTQYF. The DNA for the CDR3 is TGCGCCAGCAGCTTCGGTGGGGGGGGCACAGATACGCAGTATTTT. The chain employs TRBV5-1 and TRBJ2-3; 7 bases map to TRBD2. J was trimmed by 1 base and V by 2 bases; bases with no gene match: 4. CDR3 size: 15 residues. Germline V CDR1 and CDR2: SGHRS, YFSETQ.